These 10 T cell receptor beta chains were all obtained from the same sample, sequenced in a study of regulatory T cells in long-lasting Graves disease. Time point: persistent/refractory GD, antithyroid drugs over 5 years with positive TRAb. TCR sequences were obtained from RNA taken from PBMCs. The authors built TCR beta libraries using iRepertoire HTBI primers and Arm-PCR of CDR3 regions. TCRdb processed the multiplex PCR reads anew with MiXCR; each CDR3 protein has one entry. The sample carries 400,000 to 600,000 distinct CDR3 sequences, approximately 21% recorded once. Specimen: peripheral blood mononuclear cells (PBMCs), collected when the disease was refractory, from a patient treated with antithyroid drugs. These receptors were obtained from a female donor with Graves disease.

The chain links TRBV9 to TRBJ2-2; D tentatively reads TRBD1 or TRBD2 (5 bases each). CDR1 and CDR2 from the germline V gene are SGDLS and YYNGEE. Trimming pared 3 bases from V and 6 bases from J, leaving 18 bases between. CDR3 length: 16 amino acids. CDR3 region: CASSEGTRLDAGELFF. The CDR3 bases are TGTGCCAGCAGCGAGGGGACCCGACTCGACGCCGGGGAGCTGTTTTTT. The variable domain in full, with the rest retrieved from reference TRBV9 and TRBJ2-2, is DSGVTQTPKHLITATGQRVTLRCSPRSGDLSVYWYQQSLDQGLQFLIQYYNGEERAKGNILERFSAQQFPDLHSELNLSSLELGDSALYFCASSEGTRLDAGELFFGEGSRLTVL.

For this clonotype: One junction end does not reproduce the germline sequence, and a read error may be involved. V is TRBV7-9 and J is TRBJ1-1; D gene uncertain. Germline V lookup: CDR1 SEHNR, CDR2 FQNEAQ (reference sequence). The CDR3 loop spans 15 amino acids. The CDR3 loop is CASSLEEPENTEASF. As DNA, the CDR3 is TGTGCCAGCAGCTTAGAGGAGCCAGAGAACACTGAAGCTTCCTTT.

The CDR3 spells CASSARQGPNTGELFF. In DNA form, the CDR3 reads TGTGCCAGCAGCGCAAGACAGGGGCCGAACACCGGGGAGCTGTTTTTT. The chain has TRBV11-2 and TRBJ2-2; 8 bases fit TRBD1. Germline-derived CDR1 and CDR2 are SGHAT and FQNNGV. V lost 5 bases and J lost 0; bases outside the gene matches: 5. This CDR3 is 16 amino acids long. Full variable domain (rest looked up from reference TRBV11-2 and TRBJ2-2): EAGVAQSPRYKIIEKRQSVAFWCNPISGHATLYWYQQILGQGPKLLIQFQNNGVVDDSQLPKDRFSAERLKGVDSTLKIQPAKLEDSAVYLCASSARQGPNTGELFFGEGSRLTVL.

This clonotype has a handful of counts. An end of the junction does not agree with germline; a read error may underlie this. The J gene is TRBJ2-5, the V gene TRBV20-1, with unresolved D. Germline V gene lookup returns CDR1 DFQATT and CDR2 SNEGSKA (reference sequence). This CDR3 is 18 amino acids long. The chain's CDR3 is CSARNPPQEYRHQGTQYF. CDR3 in DNA: TGCAGTGCTAGAAACCCCCCCCAAGAATACCGACACCAAGGGACCCAGTACTTC.

This clonotype was seen at least ten times. Written as DNA, the CDR3 is TGTGCCAGCGACTTAACAGCCTACGAGCAGTACTTC. Translation: CASDLTAYEQYF. The genes are TRBV28 and TRBJ2-7; D gene ambiguous. Looked up from germline, CDR1 is MDHEN and CDR2 is SYDVKM. The CDR3 totals 12 residues. V lost 8 bases and J lost 2, with 10 bases in between. The full variable domain, with the rest looked up from reference TRBV28 and TRBJ2-7, is DVKVTQSSRYLVKRTGEKVFLECVQDMDHENMFWYRQDPGLGLRLIYFSYDVKMKEKGDIPEGYSVSREKKERFSLILESASTNQTSMYLCASDLTAYEQYFGPGTRLTVT.

This clonotype was observed at least ten times. J is TRBJ2-5 and V is TRBV28, with 8 positions matching TRBD1. Losses at the gene ends were 8 bases for V and 3 bases for J; bases not matched to a gene: 5. Germline CDR1 is MDHEN and CDR2 is SYDVKM. The CDR3 is 13 amino acids. This CDR3 reads CASRSGGEETQYF. The CDR3 DNA reads as TGTGCCAGCCGCTCAGGGGGCGAAGAGACCCAGTACTTC.

This rearrangement joins TRBV19 to TRBJ1-2; TRBD1 might be the D (5 bases). Germline CDR1 and CDR2: LNHDA and SQIVND (reference sequence). This CDR3 comprises 14 residues. V shed 2 bases and J shed 8 bases, with 15 bases lying between them. Here the CDR3 reads CASSISRQRVGYTF. As DNA, the CDR3 is TGTGCCAGTAGTATATCCAGACAGCGGGTCGGCTACACCTTC.

This clonotype was counted a few times. The chain employs TRBV12-3 or TRBV12-4 and TRBJ2-1; tentatively, D is TRBD2 (7 bases). Trimming removed 5 bases at V and 8 bases at J, with 31 bases between. The CDR3 runs 19 residues. CDR3 in DNA: TGTGCCAGCAGTCCGCTGGTAGGGATGGGGGGGGCCGCCTCGTATGAGCAGTTCTTC. Protein: CASSPLVGMGGAASYEQFF.

The chain carries TRBV20-1 and TRBJ2-7; 8 bases agree with TRBD2. The germline gives CDR1 DFQATT, CDR2 SNEGSKA (reference sequence). This CDR3 spans 12 amino acids. Trimming removed 3 bases from V and 6 bases from J; junction bases left unmatched: 4. CDR3 sequence (DNA): TGCAGTGCTAGCGCGGGAGGAAGCGAGCAGTACTTC. This encodes CSASAGGSEQYF.

This clonotype has just a few counts. The chain couples TRBV15 to TRBJ2-7; either TRBD1 or TRBD2 may supply D (5 bases each). Trimming took 1 base from V and 2 from J, leaving 12 bases between them. The CDR3 length is 15 residues. CDR1 is LNHNV, CDR2 YYDKDF, per germline (reference sequence). The CDR3 is CATSRGPGAAYEQYF. The CDR3 nucleotides read TGTGCCACCAGCAGAGGCCCCGGGGCAGCCTACGAGCAGTACTTC. Together with reference TRBV15 and TRBJ2-7, the CDR3 gives the full variable domain: DAMVIQNPRYQVTQFGKPVTLSCSQTLNHNVMYWYQQKSSQAPKLLFHYYDKDFNNEADTPDNFQSRRPNTSFCFLDIRSPGLGDTAMYLCATSRGPGAAYEQYFGPGTRLTVT.